The rows below give T cell receptor beta chains drawn from one sample of a study of blood T cell repertoires in COVID-19. TCRdb's copy holds only in-frame clones and misses some; the assay was immunoSEQ multiplex PCR. The sample carries about 160,000 clones, more than 80% recorded once. Sequencing input: peripheral blood. These receptors all come from a human donor in a cohort sampled during active COVID-19. Each CDR3 is given with its conserved first and last residue. The D gene is left open where the match is weak. Rows may omit the clone size; those that give it use once, few, many or a size class.

-,TRBD1,TRBV20-1,TRBJ1-4,CSASDSGGYEKLFF,TGCAGTGCTAGTGATTCAGGGGGCTATGAAAAACTGTTTTTT
once,TRBD2,TRBV7-2,TRBJ2-3,CASSLESGGVDTQYF,TGTGCCAGCAGCTTAGAGTCGGGGGGAGTAGATACGCAGTATTTT
-,TRBD1,TRBV10-3,TRBJ1-2,CATPLGQGANGYTF,TGTGCCACCCCTCTTGGACAGGGGGCGAATGGCTACACCTTC
-,TRBD2,TRBV6-6,TRBJ2-3,CASMNLAGRTDTQYF,TGTGCCAGCATGAATCTAGCGGGTCGCACAGATACGCAGTATTTT
-,TRBD2,TRBV19,TRBJ2-1,CASSRPSGWHEQFF,TGTGCCAGTAGTCGGCCTAGCGGGTGGCATGAGCAGTTCTTC
-,TRBD2,TRBV4-3,TRBJ2-7,CASSQEKAGAYEQYF,TGCGCCAGCAGCCAAGAGAAAGCGGGAGCGTACGAGCAGTACTTC
-,TRBD1,TRBV5-4,TRBJ1-1,CASSPTGVGKAFF,TGTGCCAGCAGCCCGACAGGGGTGGGGAAAGCTTTCTTT
-,TRBD2,TRBV10-3,TRBJ2-7,CATLTSGGAHEQYF,TGTGCCACCCTGACTAGCGGGGGGGCCCACGAGCAGTACTTC
-,TRBD1,TRBV5-4,TRBJ1-4,CASSLGGFGDSGHKLFF,TGTGCCAGCAGCTTAGGAGGTTTCGGGGACAGCGGGCACAAACTGTTTTTT
-,TRBD1,TRBV18,TRBJ1-1,CASSPRSGGTEAFF,TGTGCCAGCTCACCCAGGTCAGGGGGTACTGAAGCTTTCTTT
-,TRBD2,TRBV18,TRBJ2-3,CASSPPGLAGVDTQYF,TGTGCCAGCTCACCACCGGGGCTAGCGGGAGTAGATACGCAGTATTTT
-,TRBD2,TRBV19,TRBJ2-7,CASSIGREGRDEQYF,TGTGCCAGTAGTATTGGACGGGAGGGCCGGGACGAGCAGTACTTC